These 19 T cell receptor beta chains were sequenced from one sample in a study of blood T cell repertoires in COVID-19. The assay was immunoSEQ multiplex PCR, and TCRdb's table has in-frame clones only and misses some. The sample has a few hundred thousand clones; 83% are singletons. Material for sequencing was PBMCs or T cells enriched from blood (not recorded which). All receptors derive from a woman between 50 and 59 years old who had recovered from COVID-19.

The gene calls are TRBV7-2 and TRBJ1-2; D remains unclear. The length of the CDR3 is 12 residues. In germline, CDR1 is SGHTA, CDR2 FQGNSA. V was shortened by 6 bases and J by 6 bases, with 11 bases between the two germline ends. CDR3 nucleotides: TGTGCCAGCAGATCAGGAGGAGATGGCTACACCTTC. Protein: CASRSGGDGYTF.

The V and J genes are TRBV11-3 and TRBJ2-3; 8 bases are shared with TRBD1. The V gene's germline CDR1 is SGHNT and CDR2 YENEEA. The CDR3 totals 16 residues. V was pared by 2 bases and J by 1 base, with 5 bases of the junction left unmatched. CDR3 residues: CASSLRQGWGTDTQYF. The CDR3, as DNA: TGTGCCAGCAGCTTAAGACAGGGGTGGGGCACAGATACGCAGTATTTT.

The genes are TRBV19 and TRBJ1-5; perhaps TRBD1 as D (6 bases). CDR1 and CDR2 from the germline V gene are LNHDA and SQIVND (reference sequence). The CDR3 is 16 amino acids. The V gene lost 3 bases and the J gene lost 0 bases, with 12 bases spanning the gap. The CDR3 region has the DNA TGTGCCAGTAGTATGCCGGACAGAGCTAGCAATCAGCCCCAGCATTTT. As protein: CASSMPDRASNQPQHF.

This clone has just one count. V and J are TRBV18 and TRBJ1-2; perhaps TRBD1 as D (5 bases). This CDR3 region has 14 residues. The V end lost 3 bases, the J end lost 5 bases, and 13 bases lay between the germline ends. Germline loops: CDR1 KGHSH, CDR2 LQKENI. The DNA of the CDR3 is TGTGCCAGCTCACCCCGCGGGGCTTCTTATGGCTACACCTTC. The encoded protein is CASSPRGASYGYTF.

The J gene is TRBJ2-3, the V gene TRBV24-1, with 7 bases fitting TRBD1. Trimming took 3 bases from V and 0 from J; bases not matched to a gene: 2. The V gene's germline CDR1 is KGHDR and CDR2 SFDVKD. The CDR3 extends over 15 amino acids. DNA of the CDR3: TGTGCCACCAGTGATAGGGACAGCAGCACAGATACGCAGTATTTT. This codes for CATSDRDSSTDTQYF.

The CDR3 DNA is TGTGCCAGCAGTTTTACCGGGACAGGGAATGGCTACACCTTC. This sequence encodes CASSFTGTGNGYTF. The chain combines TRBV11-1 with TRBJ1-2; 9 bases are a match to TRBD1. The CDR3 loop spans 14 amino acids. The V and J ends lost 6 bases and 6 bases, in that order; junction bases with no gene match: 8. Germline CDR1 SGHAT, CDR2 FQDESV (reference sequence). Combining the CDR3 with reference TRBV11-1 and TRBJ1-2 gives the whole variable domain EAEVAQSPRYKITEKSQAVAFWCDPISGHATLYWYRQILGQGPELLVQFQDESVVDDSQLPKDRFSAERLKGVDSTLKIQPAELGDSAMYLCASSFTGTGNGYTFGSGTRLTVV.

The chain links TRBV2 to TRBJ1-2; D unresolved. Trimming pared 2 bases from V and 3 bases from J, leaving 7 bases between. Per the germline V gene, CDR1 is SNHLY and CDR2 is FYNNEI. This CDR3 has 13 amino acids. Here the CDR3 DNA reads TGTGCCAGCAGTGAAACATTACACTATGGCTACACCTTC. Its protein product is CASSETLHYGYTF.

This clone was counted a single time. The V and J genes are TRBV27 and TRBJ1-6; 7 bases agree with TRBD1. In germline, CDR1 is MNHEY, CDR2 SMNVEV (reference sequence). The CDR3 runs to 16 residues. Germline trimming cut 8 bases from V and 5 bases from J; bases unmatched to any gene: 12. CDR3 sequence: CASPPREGADNSPLHF. The CDR3 nucleotides are TGTGCCAGCCCCCCGCGGGAGGGGGCCGATAATTCACCCCTCCACTTT.

This clone was seen only once. The chain is built from TRBV5-5 and TRBJ1-4, with D possibly matching TRBD1 (6 bases). Germline lookup yields CDR1 SGHKS and CDR2 YYEKEE (reference sequence). V lost 2 bases, J lost 4 bases, and 12 bases lay in between. The CDR3 totals 15 residues. The CDR3 DNA reads TGTGCCAGCAGCTTTCTGGGGACAATTAATGAAAAACTGTTTTTT. Encoded protein: CASSFLGTINEKLFF.

This clone showed up just once. The chain is built from TRBV7-2 and TRBJ1-1; D ambiguous. This CDR3 comprises 15 residues. Germline CDR1 SGHTA, CDR2 FQGNSA. V was shortened by 5 bases and J by 0 bases, with 13 bases between the two germline ends. CDR3 nucleotide sequence: TGTGCCAGCAGCCCAGAGGTATATATGAACACTGAAGCTTTCTTT. Translated, it gives CASSPEVYMNTEAFF.

The CDR3 nucleotides read TGTGCCAGCAGCCGGACAGGGGGCAAAGAGACCCAGTACTTC. Residues: CASSRTGGKETQYF. The chain is built from TRBV7-9 and TRBJ2-5, with 11 bases aligning to TRBD1. Germline CDR1 and CDR2: SEHNR and FQNEAQ (reference sequence). The CDR3 sequence is 14 residues long. The ends lost 5 bases at V and 3 bases at J; junction bases unmatched: 2.

The V gene is TRBV6-5, the J gene TRBJ2-1; 10 positions match TRBD1. J gave up 5 bases and V 2 bases, and 3 bases lay outside the gene matches. Germline V gives CDR1 MNHEY, CDR2 SVGAGI. This CDR3 has 15 residues. The CDR3 nucleotides are TGTGCCAGCAGTTACCCGGGACAGGGGAACAATGAGCAGTTCTTC. Amino acid sequence: CASSYPGQGNNEQFF.

V gene TRBV14 combines with J gene TRBJ2-1, with D possibly TRBD2 on 5 matching bases. V was cut by 0 bases and J by 12 bases, with 12 bases left in between. Germline loops: CDR1 SGHDN, CDR2 FVKESK. CDR3 length: 13 residues. CDR3 amino acids: CASSQDQVLAQFF. The DNA for the CDR3 is TGTGCCAGCAGCCAAGATCAAGTTCTAGCGCAGTTCTTC.

The chain joins TRBV5-6 to TRBJ1-1, with D perhaps matching TRBD1 (6 bases). The CDR3 contains 15 residues. Deletions cut 7 bases from V and 5 bases from J, with 21 bases between. Germline-derived CDR1 and CDR2 are SGHDT and YYEEEE. CDR3 in DNA: TGTGCCAGCGCTTTGGCCCCGGACAGTACTACTGAAGCTTTCTTT. Its protein product is CASALAPDSTTEAFF.

The chain recombines TRBV7-2 with TRBJ2-1; a possible D gene is TRBD1 (5 bases). Germline CDR1 SGHTA, CDR2 FQGNSA. The V end was cut by 0 bases, the J end by 1 base, with 7 bases between. The CDR3 sequence is 15 residues long. The CDR3 protein is CASSLAAGSYNEQFF. CDR3 DNA sequence: TGTGCCAGCAGCTTAGCGGCAGGGTCCTACAATGAGCAGTTCTTC.

The genes are TRBV6-5 and TRBJ1-1; tentative D call: TRBD1 (6 bases). The V end was cut by 6 bases, the J end by 6 bases, with 11 bases between. This CDR3 is built from 12 residues. Germline-derived CDR1 and CDR2 are MNHEY and SVGAGI. CDR3 nucleotide sequence: TGTGCCAGCAGGAACGGACAGTCTGAAGCTTTCTTT. This translates into CASRNGQSEAFF.

The rearrangement uses TRBV6-5 and TRBJ1-2; 7 nucleotides agree with TRBD1. This CDR3 region has 16 residues. Germline CDR1 reads MNHEY; CDR2 reads SVGAGI. After removal of 0 bases from V and 2 bases from J, the junction contained 6 bases not matched to a gene. The CDR3: CASSYSTQGYNYGYTF. DNA of the CDR3: TGTGCCAGCAGTTACTCGACACAGGGGTACAACTATGGCTACACCTTC.

The gene calls are TRBV9 and TRBJ1-4, with 7 bases fitting TRBD1. The CDR3 is made up of 15 amino acids. The V segment lost 3 bases and the J segment 5 bases; nucleotides outside the gene matches: 7. CDR1 is SGDLS and CDR2 is YYNGEE in the germline V gene. In DNA, the CDR3 is TGTGCCAGCAGCGCCGGATCCAGGGGGAATGAAAAACTGTTTTTT. This gives the protein CASSAGSRGNEKLFF.

This chain connects TRBV5-1 to TRBJ2-1; 7 bases agree with TRBD1. This CDR3 is built from 15 residues. The ends lost 2 bases at V and 1 base at J; junction bases unmatched: 3. CDR1 and CDR2 (germline): SGHRS, YFSETQ. As DNA, the CDR3 is TGCGCCAGCAGCTTAGGACAGGCGTCCTACAATGAGCAGTTCTTC. Translation gives CASSLGQASYNEQFF.